Following are 20 T cell receptor beta chains from one sample sequenced in a study of monozygotic twins with inflammatory bowel disease. Each CDR3 protein gets one entry in TCRdb, which reprocessed the 5' RACE reads and gives no DNA. The sample data list about 150,000 distinct CDR3 sequences. Sequences were obtained from blood. These receptors were taken from a human donor with ulcerative colitis or Crohn's disease, or a healthy co-twin of an affected twin (not recorded which).

V usage is TRBV9 and J usage is TRBJ2-5; no DNA is available, so the TRBD1 call from TCRdb remains unchecked. CDR1 and CDR2 (germline): SGDLS, YYNGEE. The CDR3 is 13 residues long. The CDR3 region is CASTEGGHGTQYF.

J is TRBJ2-1 and V is TRBV28; absent DNA, TCRdb's TRBD1 call cannot be checked. The CDR3 sequence is 16 residues long. The germline V gene encodes CDR1 MDHEN and CDR2 SYDVKM. CDR3 amino acids: CASSPRRAGHNNEQFF. Complete variable domain (other parts from reference TRBV28 and TRBJ2-1): DVKVTQSSRYLVKRTGEKVFLECVQDMDHENMFWYRQDPGLGLRLIYFSYDVKMKEKGDIPEGYSVSREKKERFSLILESASTNQTSMYLCASSPRRAGHNNEQFFGPGTRLTVL.

The chain uses TRBV19 and TRBJ2-1; the TCRdb D gene call, TRBD2, has no DNA to confirm it. The CDR3 sequence is 16 residues long. In germline, CDR1 is LNHDA, CDR2 SQIVND (reference sequence). CDR3: CASSGGLPPSYNEQFF.

J is TRBJ2-1 and V is TRBV4-2. Germline lookup yields CDR1 LGHNA and CDR2 YNFKEQ. The CDR3 has 16 residues. CDR3 amino acids: CASSQELADSYNEQFF.

The chain has TRBV5-1 and TRBJ2-7. The CDR3 has 14 residues. Germline CDR1 reads SGHRS; CDR2 reads YFSETQ. CDR3 loop: CASSLDVVSYEQYF. The full variable domain, completed using reference TRBV5-1 and TRBJ2-7, is KAGVTQTPRYLIKTRGQQVTLSCSPISGHRSVSWYQQTPGQGLQFLFEYFSETQRNKGNFPGRFSGRQFSNSRSEMNVSTLELGDSALYLCASSLDVVSYEQYFGPGTRLTVT.

V and J are TRBV29-1 and TRBJ2-1; TCRdb outputs TRBD2, but without DNA this stays unchecked. From germline, CDR1 is SQVTM and CDR2 ANQGSEA. The CDR3 has 13 amino acids. The CDR3 reads CSGETSGRGEQFF.

The chain joins TRBV12-3 or TRBV12-4 to TRBJ2-6. CDR3 length: 13 residues. The CDR3 reads CASRSGGANVLTF.

The chain recombines TRBV5-1 with TRBJ2-7; TCRdb calls TRBD2, which cannot be checked without DNA. CDR3 length: 14 residues. Germline values: CDR1 SGHRS, CDR2 YFSETQ. The CDR3 sequence is CASSFSGKRHEQYF.

The chain joins TRBV5-6 to TRBJ1-5; without DNA, the TCRdb call of TRBD1 cannot be checked. The CDR3 is made up of 14 amino acids. CDR1 and CDR2 (germline): SGHDT, YYEEEE. CDR3 in amino acids: CASSHAGENQPQHF. The full variable domain, in which reference TRBV5-6 and TRBJ1-5 provide the parts outside the CDR3, is DAGVTQSPTHLIKTRGQQVTLRCSPKSGHDTVSWYQQALGQGPQFIFQYYEEEERQRGNFPDRFSGHQFPNYSSELNVNALLLGDSALYLCASSHAGENQPQHFGDGTRLSIL.

The chain recombines TRBV20-1 with TRBJ1-5. Germline V gene sequence: CDR1 DFQATT, CDR2 SNEGSKA (reference sequence). CDR3 size: 12 residues. CDR3 sequence reads: CSAIDSNQPQHF.

V gene TRBV5-1 combines with J gene TRBJ2-7. Germline V gene data show CDR1 as SGHRS and CDR2 as YFSETQ. The CDR3 runs to 13 residues. CDR3 residues: CASSLTVSYEQYF.

The chain recombines TRBV25-1 with TRBJ2-1; checking the TCRdb D call of TRBD2 is not possible without DNA. The CDR3 covers 15 residues. CDR1 and CDR2 (germline): MGHDK, SYGVNS. CDR3: CASSESSGRVDEQFF.

The chain combines TRBV29-1 with TRBJ1-1; TCRdb selects TRBD1, and the lack of DNA leaves this call unchecked. The CDR3 is 13 amino acids. The V gene's germline CDR1 is SQVTM and CDR2 ANQGSEA. CDR3 region: CSVSGTTNTEAFF.

The chain has TRBV20-1 and TRBJ1-5. This CDR3 region has 12 residues. Germline loops: CDR1 DFQATT, CDR2 SNEGSKA (reference sequence). The CDR3 sequence is CSARRQNQPQHF.

V and J are TRBV5-1 and TRBJ2-3; TCRdb's assignment of TRBD2 cannot be checked, as there is no DNA. Germline CDR1 and CDR2: SGHRS and YFSETQ. The CDR3 totals 14 residues. CDR3 sequence reads: CAIRQFISTDTQYF.

V gene TRBV12-3 or TRBV12-4 combines with J gene TRBJ2-7; TCRdb calls TRBD2, which cannot be checked without DNA. The CDR3 is made up of 16 amino acids. The CDR3 protein is CASSLSPSGRINEQYF.

V and J are TRBV28 and TRBJ1-6; absent DNA, TCRdb's TRBD1 call cannot be checked. The CDR3 has 16 residues. Germline V lookup: CDR1 MDHEN, CDR2 SYDVKM. The CDR3 sequence is CASSFPRGPENSPLHF.

The chain links TRBV4-2 to TRBJ2-1; TCRdb's D call of TRBD2 is untestable without DNA. Germline V gene sequence: CDR1 LGHNA, CDR2 YNFKEQ. The CDR3 has 15 amino acids. The CDR3 sequence: CASSQELAGDNEQFF.

The chain joins TRBV24-1 to TRBJ2-2; TCRdb names TRBD1, which stays unverified in the absence of DNA. The germline CDR1 and CDR2 sequences are KGHDR and SFDVKD. There are 17 residues in the CDR3. The CDR3 is CATSDLRDRGNTGELFF.

The CDR3 sequence: CATSRDGSTGELFF. The V call is TRBV15, the J call TRBJ2-2. CDR3 length: 14 amino acids. Germline CDR1 reads LNHNV; CDR2 reads YYDKDF (reference sequence). Full variable domain (remainder filled in from reference TRBV15 and TRBJ2-2): DAMVIQNPRYQVTQFGKPVTLSCSQTLNHNVMYWYQQKSSQAPKLLFHYYDKDFNNEADTPDNFQSRRPNTSFCFLDIRSPGLGDTAMYLCATSRDGSTGELFFGEGSRLTVL.